This TCR beta chain was identified during a study of blood T cell repertoires in COVID-19. Participant-reported clinical history was the basis for cohort assignment. TCRdb keeps only in-frame clones here, not all; method: immunoSEQ multiplex PCR. The sample holds approximately 130,000 clones, 75% to 90% seen once. Trimming removed 4 bases from V and 7 bases from J; junction bases left unmatched: 5. CDR1 is MNHEY, CDR2 SMNVEV, per germline (reference sequence). CDR3 length: 14 residues. This clone was seen more than once but under ten times. This clonotype was sampled from a man in his thirties or forties who had recovered from COVID-19. The genes are TRBV27 and TRBJ1-2; TRBD1 agrees at 11 bases. The sequenced sample consisted of PBMCs or T cells enriched from blood (not recorded which). DNA for the CDR3: TGTGCCAGCAGTTCCCCTGGACAGGGGGCTGGCTACACCTTC. Translated, it gives CASSSPGQGAGYTF.